This T cell receptor beta chain is drawn from a study of cytomegalovirus exposure and HLA in healthy donors. Findings and limits, study-wide: In vitro work confirmed that a few CMV-associated chains recognize CMV antigens. The classifier was said to identify cytomegalovirus status with high specificity and sensitivity. Cytomegalovirus association was assigned to about 150 TCR beta chains.

Donors were drawn from the approximately 120-subject validation cohort, separate from the roughly 670-subject first cohort. About this clone: Its antigen is as yet unknown.

Trimming left V 4 bases short and J 3 bases short, with 21 bases between. CDR3 length: 17 residues. From germline, CDR1 is MGHRA and CDR2 YSYEKL. Sequencing was performed with immunoSEQ multiplex PCR; in TCRdb, only in-frame clones are kept and a portion is missing. The sample consists of over 150,000 clones, about 90% of them appearing once. The receptor's source is a woman aged 18 to 35 in good health and CMV-seropositive. The rearrangement joins TRBV4-1 to TRBJ1-1; TRBD1 might be the D (5 bases). The sequenced sample was PBMCs. CDR3 sequence: CASSLKIGHPGDTEAFF. Here the CDR3 DNA reads TGCGCCAGCAGCCTAAAGATCGGACACCCGGGCGACACTGAAGCTTTCTTT.